The present entry profiles one T cell receptor (beta chain) with its context. The antigen remains undetermined. Treatment specified: some 19 received Ad26.COV2.S at low or high dose, single or two shots; several received placebo; per-sample allocation not given. At day 63 after the first vaccine or placebo injection, samples were drawn. Built on an Ad26 vector, the vaccine expressed Wuhan-strain SARS-CoV-2 spike. The method was immunoSEQ multiplex PCR; TCRdb's version includes in-frame clones alone and lacks a portion of them. This sample carries around 370,000 clones, roughly 81% of them seen once, and the ten largest clones take 3% to 4%. The data derive from a study of Ad26.COV2.S vaccination and SARS-CoV-2 variants. Overall study results and limits: Participants given vaccine showed non-spike TCR breadth similar to that of placebo recipients. Breadth, reportedly substantial, characterized the spike-specific CD8+ and CD4+ T cell responses after vaccination. Analyses that measured TCR breadth and depth may have underestimated total T cell responses.

Germline V gives CDR1 MNHEY, CDR2 SMNVEV (reference sequence). V lost 5 bases and J 4 bases, leaving 11 bases between the germline ends. This CDR3 is 13 amino acids long. The sequence was obtained from a person between 18 and 59 years old who received the Ad26.COV2.S COVID-19 vaccine or a placebo. The material sequenced was peripheral blood, taken in a trial of Ad26.COV2.S vaccine versus placebo. This chain uses TRBV27 with TRBJ1-1; no definite D call. CDR3 sequence: CASSESLGTEAFF. CDR3 bases: TGTGCCAGCAGTGAGTCTTTGGGCACTGAAGCTTTCTTT.